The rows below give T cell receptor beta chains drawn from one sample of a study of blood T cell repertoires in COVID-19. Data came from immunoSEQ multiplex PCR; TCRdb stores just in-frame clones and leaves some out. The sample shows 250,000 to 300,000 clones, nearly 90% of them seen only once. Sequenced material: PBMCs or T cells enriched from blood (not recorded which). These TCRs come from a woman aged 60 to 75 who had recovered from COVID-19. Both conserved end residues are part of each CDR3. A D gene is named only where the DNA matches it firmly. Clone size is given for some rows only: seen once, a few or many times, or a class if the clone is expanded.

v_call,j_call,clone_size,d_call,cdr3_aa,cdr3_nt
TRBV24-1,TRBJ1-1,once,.,CATSGRQDPFF,TGTGCCACCAGTGGAAGACAGGATCCTTTCTTT
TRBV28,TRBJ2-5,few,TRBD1,CASTPGRQGETQYF,TGTGCCAGCACCCCTGGCCGACAGGGAGAGACCCAGTACTTC
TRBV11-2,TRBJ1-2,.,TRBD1,CASSVQGYHYGYTF,TGTGCCAGCAGCGTACAGGGGTATCACTATGGCTACACCTTC
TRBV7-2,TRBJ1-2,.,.,CASSKTGLSGYTF,TGTGCCAGCAGCAAGACAGGTCTCAGTGGCTACACCTTC
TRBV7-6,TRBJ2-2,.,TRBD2,CASSLETPHRMGGTGELFF,TGTGCCAGCAGCTTAGAGACCCCCCACAGGATGGGAGGGACCGGGGAGCTGTTTTTT
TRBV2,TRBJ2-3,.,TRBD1,CASRTGSTDTQYF,TGTGCCAGCCGGACAGGAAGCACAGATACGCAGTATTTT
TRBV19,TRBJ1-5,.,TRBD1,CASSIGQGIHSNQPQHF,TGTGCCAGTAGTATAGGACAGGGAATTCATAGCAATCAGCCCCAGCATTTT
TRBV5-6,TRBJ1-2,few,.,CASSPAGRANYGYTF,TGTGCCAGCAGCCCTGCCGGGAGGGCCAACTATGGCTACACCTTC
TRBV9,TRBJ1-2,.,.,CASSVGVELSGYTF,TGTGCCAGCAGCGTAGGGGTGGAGTTGTCTGGCTACACCTTC
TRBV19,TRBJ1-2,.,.,CASRNPDSYGYTF,TGTGCCAGTAGAAATCCGGACAGCTATGGCTACACCTTC
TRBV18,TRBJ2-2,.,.,CASTATANTGELFF,TGTGCCAGCACCGCGACAGCAAACACCGGGGAGCTGTTTTTT
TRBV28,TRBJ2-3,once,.,CASSLGGVTDTQYF,TGTGCCAGCAGTTTAGGAGGGGTCACAGATACGCAGTATTTT
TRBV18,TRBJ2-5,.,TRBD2,CASSPRTSGDQETQYF,TGTGCCAGCTCACCGCGGACTAGCGGGGACCAAGAGACCCAGTACTTC
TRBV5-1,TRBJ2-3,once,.,CASNRDNWDTQYF,TGCGCCAGCAACCGGGACAATTGGGATACGCAGTATTTT
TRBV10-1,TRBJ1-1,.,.,CASSEYPDSFEAFF,TGCGCCAGCAGTGAATACCCCGACAGTTTTGAAGCTTTCTTT
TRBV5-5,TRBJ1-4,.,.,CASSVRGEGEKLFF,TGTGCCAGCAGCGTCAGAGGAGAGGGTGAAAAACTGTTTTTT
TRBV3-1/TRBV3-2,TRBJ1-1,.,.,CASVPAGVSEAFF,TGTGCCAGCGTACCTGCCGGGGTTAGTGAAGCTTTCTTT
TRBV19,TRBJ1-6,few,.,CATKSSGTFNSPLHF,TGTGCCACCAAGTCATCCGGGACATTTAATTCACCCCTCCACTTT
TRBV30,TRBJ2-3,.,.,CAWAGGGRTQYF,TGTGCCTGGGCCGGAGGGGGCCGCACGCAGTATTTT
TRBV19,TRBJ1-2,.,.,CASSQGGDYGYTF,TGTGCCAGTAGTCAGGGAGGAGACTATGGCTACACCTTC